This T cell receptor beta chain was obtained from a study of blood T cell repertoires in COVID-19. Study at large: Some COVID-19 samples were acute and others convalescent; all came from the United States, Italy and Spain. PBMCs, B-cell-depleted T cells, or T cells were the source of the cDNA or gDNA that made up the material.

The CDR3 has 13 residues. CDR1 is SNHLY and CDR2 is FYNNEI in the germline V gene. V was clipped by 8 bases and J by 4 bases, with 12 bases between them. Per the original methods: Estimation of nucleated cell counts relied on the amplification of reference gene primers. Generated by immunoSEQ multiplex PCR, the TCRdb table keeps only in-frame clones and is missing some. V, J and clone size are taken as reported in that table, and D and trimming were inferred from the DNA itself. The top ten clones hold about 7% of a sample with hundreds of thousands of clones, about nine tenths of them seen once. V usage is TRBV2 and J usage is TRBJ1-3, with D maybe TRBD1 (5 bases). Input material: peripheral blood. This TCR was sampled from a woman between 25 and 40 years old who had recovered from COVID-19. The CDR3 coding sequence is TGTGCCAGCGCACGGACACCGGGAAACACCATATATTTT. Translating gives CASARTPGNTIYF.